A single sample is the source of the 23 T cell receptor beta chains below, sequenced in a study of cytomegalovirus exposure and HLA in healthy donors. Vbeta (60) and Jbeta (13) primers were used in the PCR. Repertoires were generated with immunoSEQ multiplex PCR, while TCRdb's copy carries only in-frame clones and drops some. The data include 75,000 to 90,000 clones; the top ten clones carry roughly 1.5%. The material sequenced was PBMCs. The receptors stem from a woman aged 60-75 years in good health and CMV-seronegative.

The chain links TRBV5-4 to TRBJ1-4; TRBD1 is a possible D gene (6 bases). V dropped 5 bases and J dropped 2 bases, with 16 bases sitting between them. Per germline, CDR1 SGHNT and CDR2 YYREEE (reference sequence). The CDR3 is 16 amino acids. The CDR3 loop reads CASSGPGDGTNEKLFF. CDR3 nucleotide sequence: TGTGCCAGCAGTGGGCCAGGGGACGGTACTAATGAAAAACTGTTTTTT.

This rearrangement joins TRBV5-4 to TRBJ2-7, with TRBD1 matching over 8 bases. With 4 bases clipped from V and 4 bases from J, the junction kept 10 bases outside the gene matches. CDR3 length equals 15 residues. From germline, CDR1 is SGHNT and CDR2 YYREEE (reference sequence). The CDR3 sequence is CASSDDRTGIYEQYF. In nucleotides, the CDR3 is TGTGCCAGCAGCGATGACAGGACAGGGATTTACGAGCAGTACTTC.

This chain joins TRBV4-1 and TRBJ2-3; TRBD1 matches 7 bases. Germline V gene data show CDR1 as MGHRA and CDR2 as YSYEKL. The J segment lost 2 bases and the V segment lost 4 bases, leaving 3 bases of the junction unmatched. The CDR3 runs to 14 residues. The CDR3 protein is CASSPGQFTDTQYF. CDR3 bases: TGCGCCAGCAGCCCGGGACAGTTCACAGATACGCAGTATTTT.

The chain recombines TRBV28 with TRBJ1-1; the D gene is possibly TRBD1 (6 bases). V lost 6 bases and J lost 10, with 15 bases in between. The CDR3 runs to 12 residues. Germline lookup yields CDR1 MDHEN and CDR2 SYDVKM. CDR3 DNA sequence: TGTGCCAGCAGCACTTCCGAGGGGGTAGCTTTCTTT. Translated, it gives CASSTSEGVAFF. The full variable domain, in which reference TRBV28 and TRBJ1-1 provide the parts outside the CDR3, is DVKVTQSSRYLVKRTGEKVFLECVQDMDHENMFWYRQDPGLGLRLIYFSYDVKMKEKGDIPEGYSVSREKKERFSLILESASTNQTSMYLCASSTSEGVAFFGQGTRLTVV.

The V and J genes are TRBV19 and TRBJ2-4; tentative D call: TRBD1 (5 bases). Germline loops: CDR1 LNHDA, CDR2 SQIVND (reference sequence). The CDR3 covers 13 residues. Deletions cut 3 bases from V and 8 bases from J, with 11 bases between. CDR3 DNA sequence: TGTGCCAGTAGTATTGCAAAACAGGACATTCAGTACTTC. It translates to CASSIAKQDIQYF.

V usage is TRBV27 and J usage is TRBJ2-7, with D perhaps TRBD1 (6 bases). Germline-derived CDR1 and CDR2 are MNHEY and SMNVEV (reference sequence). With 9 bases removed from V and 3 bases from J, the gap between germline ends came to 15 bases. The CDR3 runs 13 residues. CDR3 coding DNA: TGTGCCAGGGGGGCCCTAGACGGCTACGAGCAGTACTTC. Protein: CARGALDGYEQYF.

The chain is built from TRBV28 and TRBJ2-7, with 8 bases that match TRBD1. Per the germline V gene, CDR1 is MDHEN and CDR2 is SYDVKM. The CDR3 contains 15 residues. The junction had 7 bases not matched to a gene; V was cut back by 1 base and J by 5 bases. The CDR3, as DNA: TGTGCCAGCAGTTTATTTGTCCAGGGGGCTGACGAGCAGTACTTC. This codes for CASSLFVQGADEQYF. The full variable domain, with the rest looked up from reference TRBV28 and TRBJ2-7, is DVKVTQSSRYLVKRTGEKVFLECVQDMDHENMFWYRQDPGLGLRLIYFSYDVKMKEKGDIPEGYSVSREKKERFSLILESASTNQTSMYLCASSLFVQGADEQYFGPGTRLTVT.

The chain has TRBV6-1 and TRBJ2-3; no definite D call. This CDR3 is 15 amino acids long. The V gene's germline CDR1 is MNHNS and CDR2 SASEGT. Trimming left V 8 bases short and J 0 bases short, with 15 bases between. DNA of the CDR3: TGTGCCAGCGCAAGAGATCCCGTAAGCACAGATACGCAGTATTTT. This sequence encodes CASARDPVSTDTQYF.

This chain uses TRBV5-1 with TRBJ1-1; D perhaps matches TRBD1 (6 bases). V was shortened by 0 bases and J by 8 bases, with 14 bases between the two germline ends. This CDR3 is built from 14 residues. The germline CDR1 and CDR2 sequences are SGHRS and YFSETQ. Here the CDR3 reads CASSLASGDREAFF. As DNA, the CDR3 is TGCGCCAGCAGCTTGGCCAGTGGCGACAGGGAAGCTTTCTTT. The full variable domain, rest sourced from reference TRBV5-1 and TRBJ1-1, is KAGVTQTPRYLIKTRGQQVTLSCSPISGHRSVSWYQQTPGQGLQFLFEYFSETQRNKGNFPGRFSGRQFSNSRSEMNVSTLELGDSALYLCASSLASGDREAFFGQGTRLTVV.

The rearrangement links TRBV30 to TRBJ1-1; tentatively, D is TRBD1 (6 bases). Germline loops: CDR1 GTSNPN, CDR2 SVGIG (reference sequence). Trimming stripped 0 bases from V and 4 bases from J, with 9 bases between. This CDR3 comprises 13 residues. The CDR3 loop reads CAWSVGGVTEAFF. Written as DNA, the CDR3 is TGTGCCTGGAGTGTAGGGGGGGTCACTGAAGCTTTCTTT.

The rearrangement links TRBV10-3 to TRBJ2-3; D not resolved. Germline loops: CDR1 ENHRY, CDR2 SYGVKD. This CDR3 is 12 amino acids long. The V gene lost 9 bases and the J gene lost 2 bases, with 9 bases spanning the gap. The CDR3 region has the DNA TGTGCCATTCCGATGGCCACAGATACGCAGTATTTT. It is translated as CAIPMATDTQYF.

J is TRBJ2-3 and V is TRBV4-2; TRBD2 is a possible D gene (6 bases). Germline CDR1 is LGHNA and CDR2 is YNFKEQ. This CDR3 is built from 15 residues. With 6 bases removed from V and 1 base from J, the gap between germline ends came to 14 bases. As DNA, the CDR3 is TGTGCCAGCAGAGGACTACACTCTGGCACAGATACGCAGTATTTT. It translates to CASRGLHSGTDTQYF.

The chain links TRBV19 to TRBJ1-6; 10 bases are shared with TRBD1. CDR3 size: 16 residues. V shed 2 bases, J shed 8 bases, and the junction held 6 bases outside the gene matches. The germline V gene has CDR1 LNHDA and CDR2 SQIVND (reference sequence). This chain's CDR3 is CASSIKSGQGYSPLHF. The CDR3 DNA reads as TGTGCCAGTAGTATAAAATCGGGACAGGGGTATTCACCCCTCCACTTT.

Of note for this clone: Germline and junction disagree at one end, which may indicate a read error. CDR3: CASSTTSGRADEQFF. In nucleotides, the CDR3 is TGTGCTAGCAGCACCACTAGCGGGAGGGCGGATGAGCAGTTCTTC. This chain joins TRBV7-7 and TRBJ2-1; the match to TRBD2 covers 13 bases. The CDR3 is 15 residues long. The germline V gene encodes CDR1 SSHAT and CDR2 FNYEAQ (reference sequence).

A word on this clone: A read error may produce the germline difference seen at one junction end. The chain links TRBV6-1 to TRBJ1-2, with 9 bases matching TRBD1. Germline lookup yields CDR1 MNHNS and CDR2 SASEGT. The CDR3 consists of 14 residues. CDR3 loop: CASSGDRANYDYTF. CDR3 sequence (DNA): TGCGCCAGCAGTGGGGACAGGGCCAACTATGACTACACCTTC.

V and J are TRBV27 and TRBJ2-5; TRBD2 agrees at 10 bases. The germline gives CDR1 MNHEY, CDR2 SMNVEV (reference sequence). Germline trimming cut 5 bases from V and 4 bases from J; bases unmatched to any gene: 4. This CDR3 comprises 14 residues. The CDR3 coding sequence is TGTGCCAGCAGTAATGGACTAGCGGCAGAGACCCAGTACTTC. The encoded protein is CASSNGLAAETQYF.

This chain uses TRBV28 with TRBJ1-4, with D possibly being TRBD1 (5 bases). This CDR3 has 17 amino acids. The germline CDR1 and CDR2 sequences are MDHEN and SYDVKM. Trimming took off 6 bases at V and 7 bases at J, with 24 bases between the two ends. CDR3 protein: CASSLDSGGDWGEKLFF. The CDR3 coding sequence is TGTGCCAGCAGCTTAGACAGTGGCGGTGATTGGGGTGAAAAACTGTTTTTT. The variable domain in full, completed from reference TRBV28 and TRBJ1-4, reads DVKVTQSSRYLVKRTGEKVFLECVQDMDHENMFWYRQDPGLGLRLIYFSYDVKMKEKGDIPEGYSVSREKKERFSLILESASTNQTSMYLCASSLDSGGDWGEKLFFGSGTQLSVL.

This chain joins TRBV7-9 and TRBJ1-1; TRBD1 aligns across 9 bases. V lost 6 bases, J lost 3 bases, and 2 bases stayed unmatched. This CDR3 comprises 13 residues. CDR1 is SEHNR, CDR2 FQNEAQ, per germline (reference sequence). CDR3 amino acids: CASRGQGDTEAFF. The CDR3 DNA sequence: TGTGCCAGCAGGGGACAGGGCGACACTGAAGCTTTCTTT.

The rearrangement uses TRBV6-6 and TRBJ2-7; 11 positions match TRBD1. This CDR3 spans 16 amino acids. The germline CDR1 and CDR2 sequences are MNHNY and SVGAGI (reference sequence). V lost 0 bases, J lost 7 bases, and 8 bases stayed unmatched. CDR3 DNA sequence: TGTGCCAGCAGTTACTCGGGAGGGACAGGGGGGAGGGAGCAGTACTTC. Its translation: CASSYSGGTGGREQYF.

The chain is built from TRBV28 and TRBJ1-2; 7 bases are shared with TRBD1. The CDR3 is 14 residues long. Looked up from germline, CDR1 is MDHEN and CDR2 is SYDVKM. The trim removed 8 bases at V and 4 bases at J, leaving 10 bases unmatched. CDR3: CASGSGTEIYGYTF. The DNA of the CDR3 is TGTGCCAGCGGGTCCGGGACAGAAATCTATGGCTACACCTTC.

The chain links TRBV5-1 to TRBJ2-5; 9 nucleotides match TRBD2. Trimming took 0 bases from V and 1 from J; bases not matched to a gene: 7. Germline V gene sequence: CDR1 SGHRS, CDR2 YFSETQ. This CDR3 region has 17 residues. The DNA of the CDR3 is TGCGCCAGCAGCTTGGGTCCCGCGGGAGGGTCCCAAGAGACCCAGTACTTC. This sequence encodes CASSLGPAGGSQETQYF.

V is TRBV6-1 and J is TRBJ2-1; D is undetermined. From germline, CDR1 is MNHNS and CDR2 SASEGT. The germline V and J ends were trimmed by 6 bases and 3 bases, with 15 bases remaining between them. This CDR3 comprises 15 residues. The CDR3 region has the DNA TGTGCCAGCAGGCGCTTCCGTGACAACTACAATGAGCAGTTCTTC. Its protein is CASRRFRDNYNEQFF.

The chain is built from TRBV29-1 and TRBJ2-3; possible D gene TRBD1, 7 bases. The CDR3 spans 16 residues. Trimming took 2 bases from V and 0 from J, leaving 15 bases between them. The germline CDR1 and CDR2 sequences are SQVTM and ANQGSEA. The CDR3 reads CSVERGDSWSTDTQYF. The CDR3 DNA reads TGCAGCGTTGAAAGGGGGGACAGTTGGAGCACAGATACGCAGTATTTT.